The clone carrying this T cell receptor (beta chain) is classed as medium-sized. No antigen is known for it. Germline CDR1 and CDR2: KGHSH and LQKENI. V was trimmed by 8 bases and J by 3 bases, leaving 10 bases between them. The length of the CDR3 is 13 residues. Quantitative barcoded 5'-RACE was used to prepare TCR beta libraries. TCRdb itself ran the 5' RACE reads through MiXCR, one entry per CDR3 protein. The sample includes around 100,000 distinct CDR3 sequences, around 8.3% seen only once; the top ten take around 30%. This sample is part of a study of CD8 T cells in ankylosing spondylitis. Study-level results: Seemingly characteristic of ankylosing spondylitis blood was a TCR beta motif consisting of about 8 highly homologous variants.

The clonotype comes from a male donor with ankylosing spondylitis. This chain connects TRBV18 to TRBJ2-2; unclear D gene. The sequenced sample was blood, either unsorted or a sorted T cell fraction (not recorded which). CDR3 region: CASPGTDTGELFF. The CDR3 bases are TGTGCCAGCCCAGGCACGGACACCGGGGAGCTGTTTTTT.